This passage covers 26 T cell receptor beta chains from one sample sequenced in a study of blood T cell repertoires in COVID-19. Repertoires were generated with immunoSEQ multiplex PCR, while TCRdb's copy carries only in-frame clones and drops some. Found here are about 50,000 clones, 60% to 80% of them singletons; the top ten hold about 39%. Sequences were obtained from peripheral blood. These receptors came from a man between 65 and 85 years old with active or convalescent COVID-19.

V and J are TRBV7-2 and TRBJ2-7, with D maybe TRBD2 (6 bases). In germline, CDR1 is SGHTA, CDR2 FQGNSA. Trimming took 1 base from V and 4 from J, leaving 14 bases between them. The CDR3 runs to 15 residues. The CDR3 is CASSLGGSGEYEQYF. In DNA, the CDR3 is TGTGCCAGCAGCTTAGGGGGTAGCGGAGAATACGAGCAGTACTTC.

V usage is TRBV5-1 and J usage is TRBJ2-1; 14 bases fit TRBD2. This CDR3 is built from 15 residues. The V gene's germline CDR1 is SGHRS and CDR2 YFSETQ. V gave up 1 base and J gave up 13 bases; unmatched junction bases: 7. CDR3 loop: CASSLMGLAGERQFF. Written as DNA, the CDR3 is TGCGCCAGCAGCTTGATGGGACTAGCGGGGGAAAGACAGTTCTTC.

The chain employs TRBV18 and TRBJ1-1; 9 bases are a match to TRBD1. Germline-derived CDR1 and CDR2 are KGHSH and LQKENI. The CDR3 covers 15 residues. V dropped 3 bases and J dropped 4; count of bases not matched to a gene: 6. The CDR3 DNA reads TGTGCCAGCTCACCGCAAGGACAGGGGCTCACTGAAGCTTTCTTT. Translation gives CASSPQGQGLTEAFF. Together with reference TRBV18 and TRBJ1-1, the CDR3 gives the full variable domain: NAGVMQNPRHLVRRRGQEARLRCSPMKGHSHVYWYRQLPEEGLKFMVYLQKENIIDESGMPKERFSAEFPKEGPSILRIQQVVRGDSAAYFCASSPQGQGLTEAFFGQGTRLTVV.

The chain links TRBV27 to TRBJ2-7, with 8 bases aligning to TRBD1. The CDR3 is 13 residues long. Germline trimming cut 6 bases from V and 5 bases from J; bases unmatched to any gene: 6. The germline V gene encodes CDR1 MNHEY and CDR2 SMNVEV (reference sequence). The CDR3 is CASRRTGSHEQYF. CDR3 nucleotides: TGTGCCAGCAGAAGGACAGGGAGCCACGAGCAGTACTTC.

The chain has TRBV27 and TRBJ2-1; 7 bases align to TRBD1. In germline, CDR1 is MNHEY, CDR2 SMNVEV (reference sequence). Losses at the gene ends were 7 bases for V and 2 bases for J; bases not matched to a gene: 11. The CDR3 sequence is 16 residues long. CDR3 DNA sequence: TGTGCCAGCAAGACACTACGACAGGGAGCCTACAATGAGCAGTTCTTC. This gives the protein CASKTLRQGAYNEQFF.

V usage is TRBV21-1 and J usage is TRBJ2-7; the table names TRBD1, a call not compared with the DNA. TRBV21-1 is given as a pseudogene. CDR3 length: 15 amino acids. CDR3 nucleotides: TGTGCCAGCAGCGAAGGACAGGGGGTGAGGAACGAGCAGTACTTC. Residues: CASSEGQGVRNEQYF.

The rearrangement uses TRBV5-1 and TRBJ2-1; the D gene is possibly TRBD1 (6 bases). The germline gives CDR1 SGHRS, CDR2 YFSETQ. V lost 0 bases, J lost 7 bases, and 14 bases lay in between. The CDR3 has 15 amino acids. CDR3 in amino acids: CASSLGFEGVNEQFF. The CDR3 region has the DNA TGCGCCAGCAGCTTGGGCTTCGAGGGGGTGAATGAGCAGTTCTTC.

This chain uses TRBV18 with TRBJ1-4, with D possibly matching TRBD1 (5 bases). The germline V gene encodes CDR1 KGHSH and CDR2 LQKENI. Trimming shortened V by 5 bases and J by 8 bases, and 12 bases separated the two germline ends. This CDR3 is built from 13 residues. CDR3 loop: CASSSGIREKLFF. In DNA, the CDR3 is TGTGCCAGCTCATCAGGGATTCGGGAAAAACTGTTTTTT.

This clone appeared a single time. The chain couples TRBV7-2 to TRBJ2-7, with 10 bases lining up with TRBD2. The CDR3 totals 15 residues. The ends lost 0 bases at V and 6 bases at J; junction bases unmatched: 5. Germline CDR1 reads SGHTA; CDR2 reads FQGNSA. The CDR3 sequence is CASSLARTSGGEQYF. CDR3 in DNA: TGTGCCAGCAGCTTAGCCCGGACTAGCGGCGGCGAGCAGTACTTC.

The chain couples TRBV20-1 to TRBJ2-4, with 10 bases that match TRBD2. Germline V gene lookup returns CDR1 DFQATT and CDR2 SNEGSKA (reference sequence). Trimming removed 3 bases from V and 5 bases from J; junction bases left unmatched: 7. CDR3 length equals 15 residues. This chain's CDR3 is CSASPVAGGQNIQYF. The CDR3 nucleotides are TGCAGTGCTAGTCCCGTAGCGGGGGGCCAAAACATTCAGTACTTC.

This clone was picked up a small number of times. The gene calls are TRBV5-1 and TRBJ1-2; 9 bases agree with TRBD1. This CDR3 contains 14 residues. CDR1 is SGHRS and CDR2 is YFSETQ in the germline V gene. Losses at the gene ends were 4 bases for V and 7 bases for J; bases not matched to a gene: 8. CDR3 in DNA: TGCGCCAGCAGCCAATACAGGGGGCAGGGTGGCTACACCTTC. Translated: CASSQYRGQGGYTF.

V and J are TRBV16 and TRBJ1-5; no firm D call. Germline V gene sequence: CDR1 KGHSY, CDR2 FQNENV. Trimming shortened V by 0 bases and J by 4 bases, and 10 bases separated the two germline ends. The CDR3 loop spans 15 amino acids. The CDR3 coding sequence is TGTGCCAGCAGCCAATCCGGGGTTGGGAATCAGCCCCAGCATTTT. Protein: CASSQSGVGNQPQHF. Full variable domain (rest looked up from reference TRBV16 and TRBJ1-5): GEEVAQTPKHLVRGEGQKAKLYCAPIKGHSYVFWYQQVLKNEFKFLISFQNENVFDETGMPKERFSAKCLPNSPCSLEIQATKLEDSAVYFCASSQSGVGNQPQHFGDGTRLSIL.

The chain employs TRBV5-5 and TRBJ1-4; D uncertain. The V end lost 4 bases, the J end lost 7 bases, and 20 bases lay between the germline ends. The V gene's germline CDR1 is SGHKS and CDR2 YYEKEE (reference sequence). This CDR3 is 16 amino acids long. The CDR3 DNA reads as TGTGCCAGCAGCCCTTTGAGTGTTAGTTCGGGTGAAAAACTGTTTTTT. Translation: CASSPLSVSSGEKLFF. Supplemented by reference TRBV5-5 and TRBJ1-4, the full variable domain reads DAGVTQSPTHLIKTRGQQVTLRCSPISGHKSVSWYQQVLGQGPQFIFQYYEKEERGRGNFPDRFSARQFPNYSSELNVNALLLGDSALYLCASSPLSVSSGEKLFFGSGTQLSVL.

CDR3 bases: TGCGCCAGCAGCCAAGCTTCCGGGGGAGACGACGGCTACACCTTC. This gives the protein CASSQASGGDDGYTF. This rearrangement joins TRBV4-1 to TRBJ1-2, with D perhaps matching TRBD1 (5 bases). Germline assignment: CDR1 MGHRA and CDR2 YSYEKL. This CDR3 has 15 residues. The V end was cut by 1 base, the J end by 8 bases, with 17 bases between.

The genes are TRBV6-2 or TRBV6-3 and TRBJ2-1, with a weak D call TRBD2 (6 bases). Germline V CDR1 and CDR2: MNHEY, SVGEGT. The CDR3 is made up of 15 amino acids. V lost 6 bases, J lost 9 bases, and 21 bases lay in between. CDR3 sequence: CASSLGPPEGIEQFF. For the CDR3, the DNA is TGTGCCAGCAGCTTGGGACCACCGGAGGGGATTGAGCAGTTCTTC.

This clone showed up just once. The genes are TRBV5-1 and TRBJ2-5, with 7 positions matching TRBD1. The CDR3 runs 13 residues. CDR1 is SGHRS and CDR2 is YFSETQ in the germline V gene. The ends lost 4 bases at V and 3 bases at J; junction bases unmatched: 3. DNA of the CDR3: TGCGCCAGCAGCGTAGGGACAGAAGAGACCCAGTACTTC. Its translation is CASSVGTEETQYF.

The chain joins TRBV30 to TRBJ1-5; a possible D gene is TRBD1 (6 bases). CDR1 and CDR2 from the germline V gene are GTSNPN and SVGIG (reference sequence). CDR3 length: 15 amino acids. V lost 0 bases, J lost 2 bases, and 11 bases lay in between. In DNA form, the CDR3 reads TGTGCCTGGAGTGTAGAGACAGGCCGCAATCAGCCCCAGCATTTT. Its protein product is CAWSVETGRNQPQHF.

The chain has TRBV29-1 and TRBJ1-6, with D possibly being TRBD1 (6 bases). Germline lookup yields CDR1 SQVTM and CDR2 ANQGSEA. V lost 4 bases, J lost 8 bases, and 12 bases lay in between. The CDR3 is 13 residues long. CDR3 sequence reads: CSVGDYRDSPLHF. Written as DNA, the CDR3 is TGCAGCGTTGGGGATTACAGGGATTCACCCCTCCACTTT.

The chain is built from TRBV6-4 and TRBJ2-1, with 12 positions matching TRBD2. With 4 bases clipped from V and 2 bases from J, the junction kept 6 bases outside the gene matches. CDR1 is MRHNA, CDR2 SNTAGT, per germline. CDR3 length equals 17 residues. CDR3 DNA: TGTGCCAGCAGTGCAGCTAGCGGGGGGGCCCCCTACAATGAGCAGTTCTTC. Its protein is CASSAASGGAPYNEQFF.

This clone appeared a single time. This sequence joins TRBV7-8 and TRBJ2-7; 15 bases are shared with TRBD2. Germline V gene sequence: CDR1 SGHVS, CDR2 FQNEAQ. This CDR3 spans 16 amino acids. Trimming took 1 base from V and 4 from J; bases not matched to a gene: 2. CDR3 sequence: CASSLGGTSGRYEQYF. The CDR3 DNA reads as TGTGCCAGCAGCTTAGGGGGGACTAGCGGGAGGTACGAGCAGTACTTC.

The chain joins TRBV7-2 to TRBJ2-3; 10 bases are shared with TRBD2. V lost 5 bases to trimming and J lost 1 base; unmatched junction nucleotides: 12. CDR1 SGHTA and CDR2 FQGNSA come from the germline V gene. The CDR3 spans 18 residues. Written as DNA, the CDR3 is TGTGCCAGCAGCCCCCCCAAAGCGGGAGGGCCGGGCACAGATACGCAGTATTTT. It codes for CASSPPKAGGPGTDTQYF. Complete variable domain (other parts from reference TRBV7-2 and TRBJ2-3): GAGVSQSPSNKVTEKGKDVELRCDPISGHTALYWYRQSLGQGLEFLIYFQGNSAPDKSGLPSDRFSAERTGGSVSTLTIQRTQQEDSAVYLCASSPPKAGGPGTDTQYFGPGTRLTVL.

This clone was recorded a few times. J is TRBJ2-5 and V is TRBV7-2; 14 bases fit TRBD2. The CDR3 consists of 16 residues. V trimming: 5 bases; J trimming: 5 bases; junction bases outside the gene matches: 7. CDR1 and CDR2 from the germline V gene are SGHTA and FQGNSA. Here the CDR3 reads CASSRGLAGARETQYF. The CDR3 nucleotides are TGTGCCAGCAGCAGGGGACTAGCGGGAGCGAGGGAGACCCAGTACTTC.

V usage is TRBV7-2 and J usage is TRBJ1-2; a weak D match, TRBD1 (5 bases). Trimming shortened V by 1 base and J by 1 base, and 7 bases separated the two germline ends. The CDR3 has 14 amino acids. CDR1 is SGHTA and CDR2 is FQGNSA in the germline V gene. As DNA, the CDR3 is TGTGCCAGCAGCTTAGGACAGCTTAACTATGGCTACACCTTC. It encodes CASSLGQLNYGYTF.

CDR3 coding DNA: TGTGCCAGCAGCTTAGTAACAACAGGGTCCACCGGGGAGCTGTTTTTT. Translation gives CASSLVTTGSTGELFF. The rearrangement joins TRBV11-3 to TRBJ2-2, with TRBD1 as a possible D gene (6 bases). Germline-derived CDR1 and CDR2 are SGHNT and YENEEA. Between the trimmed V and J ends, which lost 1 base and 4 bases, there was a span of 13 bases. The length of the CDR3 is 16 residues. Full variable domain (missing parts from reference TRBV11-3 and TRBJ2-2): EAGVVQSPRYKIIEKKQPVAFWCNPISGHNTLYWYLQNLGQGPELLIRYENEEAVDDSQLPKDRFSAERLKGVDSTLKIQPAELGDSAVYLCASSLVTTGSTGELFFGEGSRLTVL.

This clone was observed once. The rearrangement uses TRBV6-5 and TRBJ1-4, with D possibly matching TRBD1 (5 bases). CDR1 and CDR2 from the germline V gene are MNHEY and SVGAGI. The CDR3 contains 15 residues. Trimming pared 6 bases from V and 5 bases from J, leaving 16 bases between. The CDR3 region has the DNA TGTGCCAGCAGGTCTGCGGGACGGTCGAATGAAAAACTGTTTTTT. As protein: CASRSAGRSNEKLFF.

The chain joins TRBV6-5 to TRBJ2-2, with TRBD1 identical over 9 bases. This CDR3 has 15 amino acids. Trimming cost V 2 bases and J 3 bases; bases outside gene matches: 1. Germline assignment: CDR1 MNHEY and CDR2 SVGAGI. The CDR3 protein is CASSYRTGDTGELFF. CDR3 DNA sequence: TGTGCCAGCAGTTACCGGACAGGGGACACCGGGGAGCTGTTTTTT.